The 11 T cell receptor beta chains below were found in one sample sequenced in a study of Ad26.COV2.S vaccination and SARS-CoV-2 variants. The repertoire was sequenced with immunoSEQ multiplex PCR; TCRdb's copy has only in-frame clones and lacks some. The table lists around 300,000 clones, 70% to 90% of them singletons. Regarding treatment: roughly 18 received Ad26.COV2.S at low or high dose, single or two shots; roughly five received placebo; per-sample allocation not given. Collection of samples fell on day 63 after the first vaccine or placebo injection. This material consisted of peripheral blood, taken in a trial of Ad26.COV2.S vaccine versus placebo. The receptors shown here come from a person aged 18 to 59 who received the Ad26.COV2.S COVID-19 vaccine or a placebo.

This clone was counted between two and nine times. The chain has TRBV11-2 and TRBJ2-1; TRBD2 is a possible D gene (6 bases). The CDR3 covers 15 residues. Trimming cost V 7 bases and J 0 bases, with 13 bases left between them. Germline-derived CDR1 and CDR2 are SGHAT and FQNNGV. CDR3 residues: CASNGGASSYNEQFF. DNA of the CDR3: TGTGCCAGCAATGGAGGGGCGAGCTCCTACAATGAGCAGTTCTTC.

The chain combines TRBV9 with TRBJ1-4; 7 nucleotides agree with TRBD1. J was trimmed by 8 bases and V by 4 bases; bases with no gene match: 11. Germline V gene lookup returns CDR1 SGDLS and CDR2 YYNGEE. CDR3 size: 15 residues. CDR3 DNA sequence: TGTGCCAGCAGCCCCCAAGGGGACAGAAACGAAAAACTGTTTTTT. This encodes CASSPQGDRNEKLFF.

The rearrangement uses TRBV9 and TRBJ2-1; TRBD2 agrees at 7 bases. Germline-derived CDR1 and CDR2 are SGDLS and YYNGEE. J gave up 7 bases and V 0 bases, and 4 bases lay outside the gene matches. This CDR3 spans 14 amino acids. Here the CDR3 reads CASSVAVGGNEQFF. In nucleotides, the CDR3 is TGTGCCAGCAGCGTAGCAGTGGGAGGGAATGAGCAGTTCTTC.

The rearrangement links TRBV4-1 to TRBJ1-3, with D perhaps matching TRBD1 (6 bases). The germline V and J ends were trimmed by 4 bases and 0 bases, with 16 bases remaining between them. The germline V gene encodes CDR1 MGHRA and CDR2 YSYEKL. The CDR3 has 17 amino acids. CDR3 region: CASSRALAGVSGNTIYF. The CDR3 coding sequence is TGCGCCAGCAGCCGAGCTCTGGCAGGGGTCTCTGGAAACACCATATATTTT.

The rearrangement joins TRBV5-6 to TRBJ1-2; no clear D. The CDR3 is 13 amino acids. V lost 4 bases, J lost 4 bases, and 11 bases lay in between. Germline V CDR1 and CDR2: SGHDT, YYEEEE. The CDR3 spells CASSVQAFYGYTF. In DNA, the CDR3 is TGTGCCAGCAGCGTGCAGGCTTTCTATGGCTACACCTTC.

In DNA, the CDR3 is TGCAGCGTCGGCGACACAACCGGACAGCCCCAGCATTTT. This translates into CSVGDTTGQPQHF. The J gene is TRBJ1-5, the V gene TRBV29-1; D gene unclear. The germline gives CDR1 SQVTM, CDR2 ANQGSEA. The CDR3 has 13 amino acids. The V end lost 6 bases, the J end lost 7 bases, and 16 bases lay between the germline ends.

This rearrangement joins TRBV6-2 or TRBV6-3 to TRBJ1-3; tentative D call: TRBD1 (5 bases). CDR3 length equals 17 residues. Germline V gene sequence: CDR1 MNHEY, CDR2 SVGEGT. The germline V and J ends were trimmed by 2 bases and 0 bases, with 14 bases remaining between them. This CDR3 is CASSYIGTTSSGNTIYF. The DNA of the CDR3 is TGTGCCAGCAGTTACATCGGGACGACTAGCTCTGGAAACACCATATATTTT.

V and J are TRBV5-4 and TRBJ1-3; D unclear. This CDR3 comprises 15 residues. CDR1 and CDR2 (germline): SGHNT, YYREEE (reference sequence). Trimming removed 2 bases from V and 2 bases from J, with 11 bases in between. CDR3 region: CASSLKGSAGNTIYF. The CDR3 DNA follows: TGTGCCAGCAGCTTAAAGGGTTCGGCTGGAAACACCATATATTTT.

J is TRBJ2-3 and V is TRBV18; D gene uncertain. The CDR3 extends over 14 amino acids. CDR1 is KGHSH, CDR2 LQKENI, per germline. Trimming took 3 bases from V and 2 from J, leaving 9 bases between them. CDR3 sequence reads: CASSPERNTDTQYF. Here the CDR3 DNA reads TGTGCCAGCTCACCGGAGCGAAACACAGATACGCAGTATTTT.

The V call is TRBV2, the J call TRBJ1-1; D gene ambiguous. Trimming left V 11 bases short and J 9 bases short, with 16 bases between. This CDR3 has 11 amino acids. The germline V gene encodes CDR1 SNHLY and CDR2 FYNNEI. The DNA of the CDR3 is TGTGCCGCAATATCCGGAGGGCAAGCTTTCTTT. This codes for CAAISGGQAFF.

The gene calls are TRBV7-2 and TRBJ2-1; possibly TRBD2 for D (5 bases). V shed 3 bases and J shed 0 bases, with 9 bases lying between them. From germline, CDR1 is SGHTA and CDR2 FQGNSA. The CDR3 contains 15 residues. The CDR3 is CASSFLGSSYNEQFF. The DNA for the CDR3 is TGTGCCAGCAGCTTCCTAGGGAGCTCCTACAATGAGCAGTTCTTC.